This TCR beta chain comes out of a study of T cells in Graves' hyperthyroidism and ophthalmopathy. Diagnoses rested on clinical symptoms, serum thyroxine and TRAb, thyroid ultrasound and orbital computed tomography. The PBMCs had their origin in roughly 9.4 ml of fresh peripheral blood. The CDR3 totals 14 residues. Trimming stripped 3 bases from V and 7 bases from J, with 16 bases between. Germline V gives CDR1 SNHLY, CDR2 FYNNEI. In its sample, this clonotype was seen many times. The antigen remains unidentified. The source material, RNA transcripts, was used to amplify TCR beta CDR3 regions. HTBI primers were the set used in a first-round RT-PCR of the TCR CDR3. Each CDR3 protein gets one entry after TCRdb re-called the multiplex PCR reads with MiXCR. This sample yields approximately 300,000 distinct CDR3 sequences, of which over 15% are seen a single time; over 45% belongs to the top ten. Study-wide points: Expanded thyroid clonotypes (above 0.001) were mostly also found in blood. By a 13 V-J model, ophthalmopathy was set apart from stable hyperthyroidism.

The TCR comes from a woman between 55 and 75 years old with Graves' ophthalmopathy. The rearrangement links TRBV2 to TRBJ2-7; D possibly uses TRBD1 or TRBD2 (5 bases each). The sample taken for sequencing was blood. CDR3 bases: TGTGCCAGCAGTGAGGACACGCGTCCGGGGGAGCAGTACTTC. Translated, it gives CASSEDTRPGEQYF. Full variable domain (outside the CDR3, taken from reference TRBV2 and TRBJ2-7): EPEVTQTPSHQVTQMGQEVILRCVPISNHLYFYWYRQILGQKVEFLVSFYNNEISEKSEIFDDQFSVERPDGSNFTLKIRSTKLEDSAMYFCASSEDTRPGEQYFGPGTRLTVT.